These T cell receptor beta chains were read from a single sample in a study of blood T cell repertoires in COVID-19. The protocol was immunoSEQ multiplex PCR, while the TCRdb copy is restricted to in-frame clones and leaves out a portion. Here the sample spans around 290,000 clones, 80% to 90% being singletons. Sequencing was performed on peripheral blood. The receptors originated from a woman in her forties or fifties who had recovered from COVID-19. CDR3s leave out the opening cysteine and the closing phenylalanine or tryptophan. The order of the fields is CDR3 protein, J gene, V gene, CDR3 length.

ASTVSGGIYEQY | TRBJ2-7 | TRBV6-5 | 12
ATSETGTYQPQH | TRBJ1-5 | TRBV19 | 12
ASSHRGREGRNEQF | TRBJ2-1 | TRBV14 | 14
ASRGSGGSYNEQF | TRBJ2-1 | TRBV27 | 13
ASSFTTGGSEAF | TRBJ1-1 | TRBV27 | 12
ASSEGRQGDRYGYT | TRBJ1-2 | TRBV6-1 | 14
ASSSGFGGNQPQH | TRBJ1-5 | TRBV6-5 | 13
ASSPGTAIYEQY | TRBJ2-7 | TRBV18 | 12
ASSQSGGQQATGQY | TRBJ2-7 | TRBV9 | 14
ASTLGGGYQPQH | TRBJ1-5 | TRBV28 | 12
ASRSDSSGNTIY | TRBJ1-3 | TRBV2 | 12
ASSDEGQGRVYNEQF | TRBJ2-1 | TRBV25-1 | 15
ASSFATAYGYT | TRBJ1-2 | TRBV28 | 11
ASSLRGLEQY | TRBJ2-7 | TRBV5-6 | 10
ASSPGTSNRY | TRBJ2-7 | TRBV6-2/TRBV6-3 | 10
ASSQDETETVRD | TRBJ2-5 | TRBV3-1/TRBV3-2 | 12
SVARLAGAATGELF | TRBJ2-2 | TRBV29-1 | 14
ASSSGTGNTPDTQY | TRBJ2-3 | TRBV6-2/TRBV6-3 | 14
ASSQAGRPGTEAF | TRBJ1-1 | TRBV3-1/TRBV3-2 | 13
ASSRGVENIQY | TRBJ2-4 | TRBV3-1/TRBV3-2 | 11
ASRPRQGSTQETQY | TRBJ2-5 | TRBV27 | 14
ASSEGTGGPYEQY | TRBJ2-7 | TRBV6-1 | 13
ASRAPGQGAGEQY | TRBJ2-7 | TRBV2 | 13